This passage covers 16 T cell receptor beta chains from one sample sequenced in a study of blood T cell repertoires in COVID-19. Sequencing used immunoSEQ multiplex PCR; TCRdb keeps in-frame clones, though not all of them. The table lists approximately 40,000 clones, more than 80% of them singletons. Material: peripheral blood. These receptors were taken from a man aged 55-75 years with active or convalescent COVID-19.

This chain links TRBV6-5 with TRBJ2-5, with TRBD2 matching over 10 bases. Trimming cost V 7 bases and J 5 bases; bases outside gene matches: 7. The CDR3 covers 14 residues. Germline V lookup: CDR1 MNHEY, CDR2 SVGAGI. CDR3 loop: CASKPLAGSETQYF. DNA of the CDR3: TGTGCCAGCAAACCACTAGCGGGGTCTGAGACCCAGTACTTC.

This clone was observed a handful of times. The V gene is TRBV4-1, the J gene TRBJ2-1, with 7 bases that match TRBD2. V gave up 4 bases and J gave up 0 bases; unmatched junction bases: 9. The CDR3 is 17 amino acids. Germline V gene lookup returns CDR1 MGHRA and CDR2 YSYEKL. CDR3 sequence: CASSRAGLVHSYNEQFF. Written as DNA, the CDR3 is TGCGCCAGCAGCCGAGCCGGACTAGTGCACTCCTACAATGAGCAGTTCTTC.

This chain links TRBV3-1 (or the pseudogene TRBV3-2) with TRBJ1-6; no clear D gene. Germline CDR1 LGHDT, CDR2 YNNKEL (reference sequence). The CDR3 totals 12 residues. The V gene lost 4 bases and the J gene lost 5 bases, with 3 bases spanning the gap. The CDR3 spells CASSPDNSPLHF. The CDR3 DNA reads TGTGCCAGCAGCCCTGATAATTCACCCCTCCACTTT.

This clone came up once. This sequence joins TRBV21-1 and TRBJ2-7; whether TRBD2, the table's D call, matches the DNA was not checked. TRBV21-1 is a known pseudogene. This CDR3 region has 16 residues. CDR3 sequence reads: CAGRTDPSGSSYEQYV. Here the CDR3 DNA reads TGTGCCGGAAGAACGGACCCTAGCGGGAGTTCTTACGAGCAGTACGTC.

The chain couples TRBV15 to TRBJ1-3, with D uncertain. The CDR3 sequence is 14 residues long. CDR1 and CDR2 (germline): LNHNV, YYDKDF (reference sequence). V was shortened by 5 bases and J by 0 bases, with 8 bases between the two germline ends. CDR3 protein: CATSPGSSGNTIYF. The DNA for the CDR3 is TGTGCCACCAGCCCCGGTAGCTCTGGAAACACCATATATTTT.

This clone has just one count. This chain connects TRBV5-6 to TRBJ1-1; possible D gene TRBD1, 5 bases. The CDR3 totals 12 residues. With 3 bases removed from V and 6 bases from J, the gap between germline ends came to 9 bases. Germline values: CDR1 SGHDT, CDR2 YYEEEE. The CDR3 DNA reads as TGTGCCAGCAGCTGGGGGGGTTCTGAAGCTTTCTTT. This gives the protein CASSWGGSEAFF. The whole variable domain, remainder taken from reference TRBV5-6 and TRBJ1-1, is DAGVTQSPTHLIKTRGQQVTLRCSPKSGHDTVSWYQQALGQGPQFIFQYYEEEERQRGNFPDRFSGHQFPNYSSELNVNALLLGDSALYLCASSWGGSEAFFGQGTRLTVV.

The rearrangement joins TRBV5-6 to TRBJ1-6; the D is unclear. The CDR3 extends over 14 amino acids. Germline loops: CDR1 SGHDT, CDR2 YYEEEE. V gave up 1 base and J gave up 5 bases, with 7 bases separating them. The CDR3 DNA sequence: TGTGCCAGCAGCTTGTTCCGGGATAATTCACCCCTCCACTTT. The encoded protein is CASSLFRDNSPLHF.

The chain is built from TRBV4-3 and TRBJ2-3; D is undetermined. This CDR3 has 16 residues. The ends were cut back, 4 bases at V and 1 base at J, with 15 bases in the middle. The V gene's germline CDR1 is LGHNA and CDR2 YSLEER. The CDR3 DNA follows: TGCGCCAGCAGCCGCCAAAGAGACTTCCGCACAGATACGCAGTATTTT. Residues: CASSRQRDFRTDTQYF.

The chain employs TRBV9 and TRBJ2-4; 11 bases match TRBD1. Germline trimming cut 4 bases from V and 8 bases from J; bases unmatched to any gene: 8. The CDR3 length is 15 residues. Germline V gene sequence: CDR1 SGDLS, CDR2 YYNGEE. The CDR3 DNA reads as TGTGCCAGCAGCCCGCGGGACAGGGGGTCAGACATTCAGTACTTC. Translating it yields CASSPRDRGSDIQYF.

The V and J genes are TRBV27 and TRBJ1-1, with a tentative D call TRBD1 (5 bases). The CDR3 has 16 amino acids. Trimming took 4 bases from V and 3 from J, leaving 18 bases between them. Per the germline V gene, CDR1 is MNHEY and CDR2 is SMNVEV (reference sequence). DNA of the CDR3: TGTGCCAGCAGTTCGCGACTCGACAGTCAATACACTGAAGCTTTCTTT. Amino acid sequence: CASSSRLDSQYTEAFF.

The chain recombines TRBV5-6 with TRBJ2-3, with TRBD2 matching 9 bases. The CDR3 is made up of 17 amino acids. Germline V gene lookup returns CDR1 SGHDT and CDR2 YYEEEE. V dropped 4 bases and J dropped 2; count of bases not matched to a gene: 11. CDR3 nucleotide sequence: TGTGCCAGCAGCCGTCTTGATTTAGCGGGGGACACAGATACGCAGTATTTT. Translating it yields CASSRLDLAGDTDTQYF.

Only a few counts were recorded for this clone. The chain carries TRBV12-5 and TRBJ1-5; tentative D call: TRBD1 (5 bases). The CDR3 runs to 17 residues. Trimming stripped 0 bases from V and 7 bases from J, with 19 bases between. Germline CDR1 and CDR2: LGHNT and FRNRAP. This CDR3 reads CASGLVKGGGDGQPQHF. The CDR3, as DNA: TGTGCTAGTGGTTTGGTAAAAGGCGGGGGGGACGGACAGCCCCAGCATTTT.

The chain is built from TRBV12-5 and TRBJ2-7, with TRBD2 matching 11 bases. CDR3 length equals 18 residues. In germline, CDR1 is LGHNT, CDR2 FRNRAP. V trimming: 1 base; J trimming: 0 bases; junction bases outside the gene matches: 8. CDR3 nucleotide sequence: TGTGCTAGTGGTTTGGGACTAGCGGGGAAATATTTCTCCTACGAGCAGTACGTC. This codes for CASGLGLAGKYFSYEQYV.

This rearrangement joins TRBV2 to TRBJ1-3, with 8 bases fitting TRBD1. V was pared by 1 base and J by 4 bases, with 3 bases of the junction left unmatched. Germline V gene data show CDR1 as SNHLY and CDR2 as FYNNEI. This CDR3 is built from 15 residues. The CDR3 is CASSEGQGLGNTIYF. The CDR3, as DNA: TGTGCCAGCAGTGAAGGACAGGGGTTAGGAAACACCATATATTTT.

The chain joins TRBV5-4 to TRBJ2-5; D may be TRBD2 (5 bases). In germline, CDR1 is SGHNT, CDR2 YYREEE (reference sequence). Trimming shortened V by 2 bases and J by 1 base, and 9 bases separated the two germline ends. This CDR3 region has 14 residues. DNA of the CDR3: TGTGCCAGCAGCTTTTCGGGAACCCAAGAGACCCAGTACTTC. This translates into CASSFSGTQETQYF.

The J gene is TRBJ2-3, the V gene TRBV7-6; perhaps TRBD1 as D (5 bases). Germline CDR1 and CDR2: SGHVS and FNYEAQ. Deletions cut 2 bases from V and 4 bases from J, with 13 bases between. The CDR3 has 15 amino acids. For the CDR3, the DNA is TGTGCCAGCAGCTTATCTTTGGTGGGGCCAGATACGCAGTATTTT. Translation: CASSLSLVGPDTQYF. Full variable domain (remainder filled in from reference TRBV7-6 and TRBJ2-3): GAGVSQSPRYKVTKRGQDVALRCDPISGHVSLYWYRQALGQGPEFLTYFNYEAQQDKSGLPNDRFSAERPEGSISTLTIQRTEQRDSAMYRCASSLSLVGPDTQYFGPGTRLTVL.